This T cell receptor beta chain was sequenced in a study of blood T cells in healthy people across ages. This CDR3 is 13 amino acids long. The ends were cut back, 7 bases at V and 2 bases at J, with 12 bases in the middle. CDR1 and CDR2 (germline): SNHLY, FYNNEI. Combining a sample-barcoded 5' primer with a J-beta primer mix, a second PCR ran for about 6 to 12 cycles. TCRdb independently ran MiXCR on the 5' RACE reads; one entry per CDR3 protein. The sample lists about 760,000 distinct CDR3 sequences; more than 55% were seen once. Points from the study as a whole: Diversity of TCR beta per million T cells declined in a roughly linear way with age.

As for this clonotype: Antigen: not known.

Material: blood. The V call is TRBV2, the J call TRBJ2-7; D may be TRBD2 (6 bases). The sequence was obtained from a man aged 35 to 55 in good health. The CDR3 loop reads CASNRDLAYEQYF. CDR3 in DNA: TGTGCCAGCAATCGGGACTTGGCCTACGAGCAGTACTTC. Based on the CDR3 plus reference TRBV2 and TRBJ2-7, the full variable domain is EPEVTQTPSHQVTQMGQEVILRCVPISNHLYFYWYRQILGQKVEFLVSFYNNEISEKSEIFDDQFSVERPDGSNFTLKIRSTKLEDSAMYFCASNRDLAYEQYFGPGTRLTVT.